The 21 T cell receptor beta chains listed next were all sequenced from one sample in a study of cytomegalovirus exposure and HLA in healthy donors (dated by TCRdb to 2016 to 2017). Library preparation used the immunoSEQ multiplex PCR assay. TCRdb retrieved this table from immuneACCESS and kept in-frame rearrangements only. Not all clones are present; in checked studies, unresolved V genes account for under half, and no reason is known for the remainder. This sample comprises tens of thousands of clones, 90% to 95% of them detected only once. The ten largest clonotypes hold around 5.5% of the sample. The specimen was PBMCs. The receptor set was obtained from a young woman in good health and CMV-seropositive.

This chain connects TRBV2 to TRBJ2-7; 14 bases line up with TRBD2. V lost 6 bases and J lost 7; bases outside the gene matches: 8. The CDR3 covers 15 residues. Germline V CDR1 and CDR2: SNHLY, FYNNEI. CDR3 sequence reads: CASSRGTSGSREQYF. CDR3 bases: TGTGCCAGCAGCCGAGGGACTAGCGGGAGTAGGGAGCAGTACTTC. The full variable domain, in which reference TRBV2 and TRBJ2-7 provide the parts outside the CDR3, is EPEVTQTPSHQVTQMGQEVILRCVPISNHLYFYWYRQILGQKVEFLVSFYNNEISEKSEIFDDQFSVERPDGSNFTLKIRSTKLEDSAMYFCASSRGTSGSREQYFGPGTRLTVT.

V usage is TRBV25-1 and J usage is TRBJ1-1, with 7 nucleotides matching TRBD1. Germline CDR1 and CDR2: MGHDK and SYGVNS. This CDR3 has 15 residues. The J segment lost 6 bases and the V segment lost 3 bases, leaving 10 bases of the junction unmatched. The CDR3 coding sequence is TGTGCCAGCAGTGAGGCGGGAGGGGGCCTCCCTGAAGCTTTCTTT. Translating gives CASSEAGGGLPEAFF.

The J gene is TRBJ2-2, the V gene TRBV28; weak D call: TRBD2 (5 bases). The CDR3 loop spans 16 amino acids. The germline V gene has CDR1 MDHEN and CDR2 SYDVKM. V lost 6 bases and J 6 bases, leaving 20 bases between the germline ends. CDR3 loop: CASSPAGVPPAGELFF. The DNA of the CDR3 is TGTGCCAGCAGCCCTGCCGGGGTCCCACCCGCCGGGGAGCTGTTTTTT.

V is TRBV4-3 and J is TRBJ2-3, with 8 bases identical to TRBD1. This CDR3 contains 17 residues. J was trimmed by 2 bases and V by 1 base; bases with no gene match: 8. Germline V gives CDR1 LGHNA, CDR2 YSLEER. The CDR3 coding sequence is TGCGCCAGCAGCCAAGTTTTAACAGGGGGAAACACAGATACGCAGTATTTT. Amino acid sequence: CASSQVLTGGNTDTQYF.

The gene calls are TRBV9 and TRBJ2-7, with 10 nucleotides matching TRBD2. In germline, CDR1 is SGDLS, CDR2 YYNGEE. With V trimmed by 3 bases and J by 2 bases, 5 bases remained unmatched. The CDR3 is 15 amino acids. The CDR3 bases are TGTGCCAGCAGCGCAACTAGCGGGACGACCTACGAGCAGTACTTC. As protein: CASSATSGTTYEQYF.

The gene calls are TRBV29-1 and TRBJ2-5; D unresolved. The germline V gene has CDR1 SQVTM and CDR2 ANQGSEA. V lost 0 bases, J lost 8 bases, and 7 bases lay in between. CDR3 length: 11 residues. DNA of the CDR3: TGCAGCGTTGAAGATTGGCCCACCCAGTACTTC. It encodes CSVEDWPTQYF.

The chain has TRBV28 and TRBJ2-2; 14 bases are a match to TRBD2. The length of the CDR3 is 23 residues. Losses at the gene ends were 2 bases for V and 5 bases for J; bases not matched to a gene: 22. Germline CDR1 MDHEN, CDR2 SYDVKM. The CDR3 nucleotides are TGTGCCAGCAGTTTACCGAGTTTTACCGGGACTAGCGGGGGAAAACTGAGAACCGGGGAGCTGTTTTTT. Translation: CASSLPSFTGTSGGKLRTGELFF.

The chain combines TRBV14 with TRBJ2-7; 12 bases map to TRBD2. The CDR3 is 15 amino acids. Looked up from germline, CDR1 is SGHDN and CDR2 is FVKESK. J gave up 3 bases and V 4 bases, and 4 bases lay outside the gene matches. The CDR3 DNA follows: TGTGCCAGCAGCCCCGGACTAGCGGGGTTCTACGAGCAGTACTTC. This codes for CASSPGLAGFYEQYF. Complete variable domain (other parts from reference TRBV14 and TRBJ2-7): EAGVTQFPSHSVIEKGQTVTLRCDPISGHDNLYWYRRVMGKEIKFLLHFVKESKQDESGMPNNRFLAERTGGTYSTLKVQPAELEDSGVYFCASSPGLAGFYEQYFGPGTRLTVT.

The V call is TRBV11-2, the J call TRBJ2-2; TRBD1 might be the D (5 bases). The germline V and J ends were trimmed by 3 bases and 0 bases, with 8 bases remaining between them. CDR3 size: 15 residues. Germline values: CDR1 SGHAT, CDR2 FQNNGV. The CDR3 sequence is CASSFRGANTGELFF. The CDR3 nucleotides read TGTGCCAGCAGCTTTAGGGGCGCGAACACCGGGGAGCTGTTTTTT.

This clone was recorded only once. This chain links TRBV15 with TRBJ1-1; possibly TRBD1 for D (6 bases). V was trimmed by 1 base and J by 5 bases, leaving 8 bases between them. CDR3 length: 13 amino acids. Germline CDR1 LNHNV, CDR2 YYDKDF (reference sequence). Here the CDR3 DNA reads TGTGCCACCAGCAGAGTAACAGGGACTGAAGCTTTCTTT. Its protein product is CATSRVTGTEAFF.

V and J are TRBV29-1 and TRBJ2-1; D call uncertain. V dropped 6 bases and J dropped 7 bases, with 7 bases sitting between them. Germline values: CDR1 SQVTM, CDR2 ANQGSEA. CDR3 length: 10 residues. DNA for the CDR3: TGCAGCGTCGTATCGAATGAGCAGTTCTTC. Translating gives CSVVSNEQFF.

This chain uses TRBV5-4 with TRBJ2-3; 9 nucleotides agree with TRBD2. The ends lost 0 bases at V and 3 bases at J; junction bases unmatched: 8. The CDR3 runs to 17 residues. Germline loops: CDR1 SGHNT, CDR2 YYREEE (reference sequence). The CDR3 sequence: CASSLGLQRGATDTQYF. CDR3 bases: TGTGCCAGCAGCTTGGGTCTTCAGCGGGGGGCGACAGATACGCAGTATTTT.

The CDR3 nucleotides read TGTGCCAGCACCCCGGGACAAAACGAGCAGTACTTC. This gives the protein CASTPGQNEQYF. This chain joins TRBV7-9 and TRBJ2-7; D is possibly TRBD1 (6 bases). This CDR3 is 12 amino acids long. Germline V gives CDR1 SEHNR, CDR2 FQNEAQ (reference sequence). The V end was cut by 7 bases, the J end by 5 bases, with 12 bases between. The full variable domain, its missing parts supplied by reference TRBV7-9 and TRBJ2-7, is DTGVSQNPRHKITKRGQNVTFRCDPISEHNRLYWYRQTLGQGPEFLTYFQNEAQLEKSRLLSDRFSAERPKGSFSTLEIQRTEQGDSAMYLCASTPGQNEQYFGPGTRLTVT.

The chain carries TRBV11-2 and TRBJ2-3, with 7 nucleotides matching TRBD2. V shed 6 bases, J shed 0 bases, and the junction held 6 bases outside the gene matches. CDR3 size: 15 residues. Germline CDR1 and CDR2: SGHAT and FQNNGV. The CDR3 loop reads CASSAQRGSTDTQYF. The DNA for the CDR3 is TGTGCCAGCAGTGCACAGCGGGGTAGCACAGATACGCAGTATTTT.

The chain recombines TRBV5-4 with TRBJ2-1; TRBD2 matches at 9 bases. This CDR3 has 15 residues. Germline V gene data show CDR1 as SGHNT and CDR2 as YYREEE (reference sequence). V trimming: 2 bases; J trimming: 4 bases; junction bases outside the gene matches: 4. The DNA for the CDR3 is TGTGCCAGCAGCTTAACTAGCGGGTCTTACAATGAGCAGTTCTTC. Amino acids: CASSLTSGSYNEQFF.

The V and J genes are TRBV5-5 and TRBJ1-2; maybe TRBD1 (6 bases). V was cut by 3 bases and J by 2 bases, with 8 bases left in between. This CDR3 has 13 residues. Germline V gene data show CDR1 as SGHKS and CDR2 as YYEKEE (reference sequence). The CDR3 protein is CASSSGTNYGYTF. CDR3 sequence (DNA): TGTGCCAGCAGCTCCGGGACAAACTATGGCTACACCTTC.

The CDR3: CASSLRRLNQPQHF. The CDR3 nucleotides read TGTGCCAGCAGTTTACGGCGGCTGAATCAGCCCCAGCATTTT. This sequence joins TRBV6-5 and TRBJ1-5; D is unclear. V was trimmed by 4 bases and J by 4 bases, leaving 11 bases between them. The CDR3 contains 14 residues. The germline V gene has CDR1 MNHEY and CDR2 SVGAGI.

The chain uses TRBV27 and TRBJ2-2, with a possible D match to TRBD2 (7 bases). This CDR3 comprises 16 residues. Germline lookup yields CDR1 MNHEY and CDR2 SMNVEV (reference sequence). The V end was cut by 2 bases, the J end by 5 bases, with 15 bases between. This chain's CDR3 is CASSLVWTAGTGELFF. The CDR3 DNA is TGTGCCAGCAGTTTAGTTTGGACAGCGGGGACCGGGGAGCTGTTTTTT.

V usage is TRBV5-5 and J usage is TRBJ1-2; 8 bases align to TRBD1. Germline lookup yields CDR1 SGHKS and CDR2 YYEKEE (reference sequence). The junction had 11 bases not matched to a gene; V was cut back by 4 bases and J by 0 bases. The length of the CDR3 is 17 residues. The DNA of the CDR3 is TGTGCCAGCAGCGTGGGCGGGGACAGGCCTGCTAACTATGGCTACACCTTC. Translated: CASSVGGDRPANYGYTF.

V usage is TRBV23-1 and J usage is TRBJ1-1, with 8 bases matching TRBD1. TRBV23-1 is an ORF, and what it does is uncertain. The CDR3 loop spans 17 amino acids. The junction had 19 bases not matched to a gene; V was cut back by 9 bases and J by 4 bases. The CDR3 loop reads CARMCQGAQGPPTEAFF. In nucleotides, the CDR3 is TGCGCCAGAATGTGTCAGGGGGCACAGGGTCCCCCCACTGAAGCTTTCTTT.

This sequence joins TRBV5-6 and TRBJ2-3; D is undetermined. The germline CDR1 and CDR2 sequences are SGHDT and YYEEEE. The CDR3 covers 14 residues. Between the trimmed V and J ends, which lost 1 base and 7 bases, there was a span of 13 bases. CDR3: CASSLSLELNTQYF. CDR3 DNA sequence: TGTGCCAGCAGCTTGTCACTCGAATTGAATACGCAGTATTTT.